This T cell receptor (beta chain) appears in the sequencing data of a study of OX40 agonist ivuxolimab in advanced cancers. Turning to the study itself: Among those enrolled, mean age was 60 years (range roughly 23 to 90) and 82.7% were male. Patients with prior anti-PD-1, anti-PD-L1 or anti-CTLA-4 therapy were eligible; about 40% had some.

General observations from the study: The study observed clonal expansion of CD4+ and CD8+ blood T cells by week 6 at 0.1 to 3.0 mg/kg.

The CDR3 sequence is 16 residues long. Germline CDR1 and CDR2: SGHDN and FVKESK. With V trimmed by 1 base and J by 8 bases, 11 bases remained unmatched. Using immunoSEQ multiplex PCR, the repertoire was profiled, and TCRdb retains in-frame clones only, with some absent. Of fewer than 80,000 clones listed, 85% are singletons. Baseline was the first blood sampling point, followed by cycle 4 day 1 and cycle 7 day 1. As to this clone: What it binds is unknown.

This specimen was CD4+ or CD8+ T cells sorted from blood, taken in a trial of the OX40 agonist ivuxolimab. V usage is TRBV14 and J usage is TRBJ1-2, with 9 bases that match TRBD1. This sequence was found in an adult with an advanced solid tumor such as melanoma, head and neck, liver or kidney cancer. Here the CDR3 reads CASSQVEPGQGSGYTF. The CDR3 region has the DNA TGTGCCAGCAGCCAAGTCGAACCGGGACAGGGCTCGGGCTACACCTTC. Using reference TRBV14 and TRBJ1-2 for the parts outside the CDR3, the full variable domain is EAGVTQFPSHSVIEKGQTVTLRCDPISGHDNLYWYRRVMGKEIKFLLHFVKESKQDESGMPNNRFLAERTGGTYSTLKVQPAELEDSGVYFCASSQVEPGQGSGYTFGSGTRLTVV.